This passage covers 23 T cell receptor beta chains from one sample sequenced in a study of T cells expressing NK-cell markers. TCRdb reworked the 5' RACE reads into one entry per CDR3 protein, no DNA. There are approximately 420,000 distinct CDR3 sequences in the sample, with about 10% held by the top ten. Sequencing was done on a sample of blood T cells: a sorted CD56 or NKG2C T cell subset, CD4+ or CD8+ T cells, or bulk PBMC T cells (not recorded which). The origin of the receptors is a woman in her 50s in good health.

The CDR3 sequence: CSASHPKGTGELFF. V usage is TRBV20-1 and J usage is TRBJ2-2. The CDR3 extends over 14 amino acids. The germline V gene has CDR1 DFQATT and CDR2 SNEGSKA (reference sequence).

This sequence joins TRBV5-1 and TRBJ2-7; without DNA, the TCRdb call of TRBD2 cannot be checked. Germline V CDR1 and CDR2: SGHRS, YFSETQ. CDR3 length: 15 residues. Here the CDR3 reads CASSPPGTSVYEQYF.

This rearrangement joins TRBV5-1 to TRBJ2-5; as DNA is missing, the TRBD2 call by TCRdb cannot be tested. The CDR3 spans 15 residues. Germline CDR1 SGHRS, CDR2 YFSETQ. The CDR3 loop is CASSLEGLETETQYF.

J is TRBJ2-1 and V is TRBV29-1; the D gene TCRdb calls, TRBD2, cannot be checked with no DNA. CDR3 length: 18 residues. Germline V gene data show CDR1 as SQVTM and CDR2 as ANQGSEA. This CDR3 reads CSVERVPGRGSSYNEQFF.

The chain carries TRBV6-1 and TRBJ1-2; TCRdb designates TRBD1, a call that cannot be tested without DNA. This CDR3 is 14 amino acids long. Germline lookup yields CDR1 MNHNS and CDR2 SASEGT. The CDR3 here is CASSSTGTVYGYTF.

CDR3 loop: CSAREPLAGVSTDTQYF. The rearrangement links TRBV20-1 to TRBJ2-3; the D gene TCRdb calls, TRBD2, cannot be checked with no DNA. CDR1 is DFQATT and CDR2 is SNEGSKA in the germline V gene (reference sequence). CDR3 length equals 17 residues.

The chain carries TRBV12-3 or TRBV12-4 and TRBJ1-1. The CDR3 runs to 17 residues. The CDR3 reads CASSNLLDRVQNTEAFF.

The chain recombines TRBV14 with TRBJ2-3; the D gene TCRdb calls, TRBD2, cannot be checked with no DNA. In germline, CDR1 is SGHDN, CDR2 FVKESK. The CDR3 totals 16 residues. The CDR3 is CASNQGTSGYSDTQYF.

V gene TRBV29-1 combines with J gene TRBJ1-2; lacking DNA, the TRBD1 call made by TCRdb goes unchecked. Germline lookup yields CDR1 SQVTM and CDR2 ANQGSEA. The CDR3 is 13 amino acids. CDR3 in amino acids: CSARPLDSYGYTF.

This CDR3 reads CASSFSQGRRVGTEAFF. This rearrangement joins TRBV5-1 to TRBJ1-1; TCRdb outputs TRBD1, but without DNA this stays unchecked. There are 17 residues in the CDR3. CDR1 is SGHRS and CDR2 is YFSETQ in the germline V gene.

This CDR3 is CASSLTGGWSRTQYF. The V and J genes are TRBV7-2 and TRBJ2-5; the D call from TCRdb, TRBD2, cannot be confirmed without DNA. CDR3 length: 15 residues. CDR1 and CDR2 (germline): SGHTA, FQGNSA.

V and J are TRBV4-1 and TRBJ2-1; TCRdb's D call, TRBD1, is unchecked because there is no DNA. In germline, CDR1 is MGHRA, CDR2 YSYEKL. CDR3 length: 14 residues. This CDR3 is CASSPYRTASEQFF.

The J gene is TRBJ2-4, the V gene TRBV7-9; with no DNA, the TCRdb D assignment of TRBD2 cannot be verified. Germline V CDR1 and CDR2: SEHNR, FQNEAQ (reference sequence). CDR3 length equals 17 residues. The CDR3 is CASSRGLAGDAKNIQYF.

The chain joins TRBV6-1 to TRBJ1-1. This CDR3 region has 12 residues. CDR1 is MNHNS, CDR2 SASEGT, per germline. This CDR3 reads CASTLSATEAFF.

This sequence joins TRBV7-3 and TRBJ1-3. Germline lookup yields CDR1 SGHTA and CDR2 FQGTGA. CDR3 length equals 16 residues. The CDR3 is CASSLILAFSGNTIYF.

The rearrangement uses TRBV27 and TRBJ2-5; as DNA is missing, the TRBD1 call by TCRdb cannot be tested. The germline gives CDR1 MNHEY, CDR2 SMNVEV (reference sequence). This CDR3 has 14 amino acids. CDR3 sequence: CASSRGQGWETQYF.

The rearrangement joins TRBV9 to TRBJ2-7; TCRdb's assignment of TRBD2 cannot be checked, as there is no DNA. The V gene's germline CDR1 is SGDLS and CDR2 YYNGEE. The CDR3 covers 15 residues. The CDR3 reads CASSEGLADSYEQYF.

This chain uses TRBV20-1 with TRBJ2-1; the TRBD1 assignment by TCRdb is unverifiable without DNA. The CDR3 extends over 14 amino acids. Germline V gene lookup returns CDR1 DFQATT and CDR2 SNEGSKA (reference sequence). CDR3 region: CSARAGVSYNEQFF.

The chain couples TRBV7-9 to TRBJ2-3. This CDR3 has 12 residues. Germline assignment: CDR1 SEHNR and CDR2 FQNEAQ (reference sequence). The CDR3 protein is CASSLSIDTQYF.

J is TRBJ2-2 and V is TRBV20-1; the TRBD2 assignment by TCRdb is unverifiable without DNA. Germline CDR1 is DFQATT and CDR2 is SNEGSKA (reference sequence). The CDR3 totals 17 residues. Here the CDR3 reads CSARKLAGGPNTGELFF.

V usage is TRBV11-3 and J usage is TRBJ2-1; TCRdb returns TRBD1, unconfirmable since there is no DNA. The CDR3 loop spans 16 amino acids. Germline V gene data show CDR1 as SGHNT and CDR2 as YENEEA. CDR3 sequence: CASSLGRDRDVDEQFF.

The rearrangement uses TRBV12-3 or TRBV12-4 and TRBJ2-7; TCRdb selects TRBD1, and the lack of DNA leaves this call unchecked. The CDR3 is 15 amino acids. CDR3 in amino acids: CASSLRQGVRHEQYF.

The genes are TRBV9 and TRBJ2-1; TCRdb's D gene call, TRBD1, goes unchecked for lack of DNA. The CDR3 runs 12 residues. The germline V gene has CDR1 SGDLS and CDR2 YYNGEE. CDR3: CASSYFTGEQFF.